This T cell receptor beta chain was retrieved from a study of T cell responses to AZD1222 COVID-19 vaccine. Regarding the study as a whole: There were repertoire samples only from the period after the peak T cell response.

Clones were sequenced by immunoSEQ multiplex PCR, and TCRdb holds only the in-frame ones, with some missing. The sample lists 100,000 to 150,000 clones, roughly 90% occurring once. On this clone: The antigen remains undetermined. Within the sample, other DNA sequences also encode this same CDR3.

CDR3 length: 13 residues. The trim removed 3 bases at V and 4 bases at J, leaving 0 bases unmatched. The chain recombines TRBV12-3 or TRBV12-4 with TRBJ2-3; 8 bases align to TRBD2. The sequencing here drew on peripheral blood, taken on day 0 of AZD1222 vaccination. The sequence was collected from an adult in good health. In DNA form, the CDR3 reads TGTGCCAGCAGTTTGGGACTAGCAGATACGCAGTATTTT. As protein: CASSLGLADTQYF.